This T cell receptor beta chain was sequenced during a study of shared T cell receptors in the human thymus. The V gene's germline CDR1 is LNHDA and CDR2 SQIVND (reference sequence). V lost 8 bases to trimming and J lost 0 bases, with 9 bases between them. The CDR3 sequence is 13 residues long. The table came from immunoSEQ multiplex PCR; TCRdb's copy has only in-frame clones and leaves some out. The sample contains some 700,000 clones, 85% to 90% of which appear only once. The same sample was also studied in work on human thymus T cells. That paper states: Corrective surgery for congenital heart defects was being performed on the healthy Finnish infants who were the donors. Resections were taken during corrective heart surgery, and the thymus tissue came from these. Among thymic and blood repertoires, usage of V and J genes appeared biased. Thymic repertoires from unrelated individuals overlapped highly, related research reported.

This sequence was found in a boy in the first two years of life with a congenital heart defect. The gene calls are TRBV19 and TRBJ2-3, with no clear D. The material sequenced was thymocytes. The CDR3 here is CASSPGSTDTQYF. The CDR3 DNA reads TGTGCCAGTTCCCCCGGGAGCACAGATACGCAGTATTTT.